This T cell receptor beta chain was profiled in a study of T cell repertoires in cytomegalovirus infection. MiXCR, applied by TCRdb to the reads, yields one record per CDR3 protein. The profile shows about 71,000 distinct CDR3 sequences, roughly 20% of them singletons. Note on this clonotype: Its antigen is unidentified.

There are 15 residues in the CDR3. The V and J ends lost 4 bases and 0 bases respectively, with 12 bases between them. Germline V gene sequence: CDR1 SGHTA, CDR2 FQGNSA. The sequence was collected from a human donor in good health (CMV status not recorded). Some clones in this sample may be carry-over from other donors' samples. The material sequenced was CD8+ T cells from cultured PBMCs, taken from culture after CMV antigen stimulation. This rearrangement joins TRBV7-2 to TRBJ1-1, with D possibly being TRBD1 (5 bases). The CDR3 here is CASSSQEGLNTEAFF. The CDR3 bases are TGTGCCAGCAGCTCGCAGGAGGGGCTGAACACTGAAGCTTTCTTT.